The 32 T cell receptor beta chains below all came from one sample that was sequenced in a study of blood T cell repertoires in COVID-19 (dated by TCRdb to about 2020). The method was the immunoSEQ multiplex PCR assay. Entries here come from immuneACCESS through TCRdb and include only in-frame sequences with V and J called. Some clones fail to appear in such tables; in the studies checked, an unresolved V gene covers under half of the shortfall, and the cause of the remainder is unknown. Counted in this sample were about 260,000 clones; about 80% of them appeared once. The ten largest clones capture around 1.8% of the sample. The specimen was peripheral blood. Receptors were obtained from a woman older than 75 with acute or convalescent COVID-19.

This clone appeared a single time. The CDR3 DNA follows: TGTGCCAGCTCCCGATCAGGGGGCAAGGAGACCCAGTACTTC. It specifies CASSRSGGKETQYF. This chain joins TRBV18 and TRBJ2-5; 8 nucleotides line up with TRBD1. The J segment lost 5 bases and the V segment lost 6 bases, leaving 8 bases of the junction unmatched. The CDR3 totals 14 residues. The germline gives CDR1 KGHSH, CDR2 LQKENI.

The V and J genes are TRBV2 and TRBJ1-6; D is possibly TRBD1 (6 bases). V lost 8 bases, J lost 7 bases, and 21 bases lay in between. The germline CDR1 and CDR2 sequences are SNHLY and FYNNEI. The CDR3 length is 16 residues. In DNA form, the CDR3 reads TGTGCCAGCGGGGGCGAGACTGACAGAATGAATTCACCCCTCCACTTT. It translates to CASGGETDRMNSPLHF.

This clone was counted a few times. The chain links TRBV5-4 to TRBJ1-6; possibly TRBD1 for D (5 bases). The V gene's germline CDR1 is SGHNT and CDR2 YYREEE (reference sequence). This CDR3 is built from 15 residues. The V gene lost 0 bases and the J gene lost 7 bases, with 11 bases spanning the gap. CDR3 protein: CASSLGQGRNSPLHF. CDR3 DNA: TGTGCCAGCAGCTTGGGGCAGGGAAGGAATTCACCCCTCCACTTT.

The count of this clone is one. The chain combines TRBV28 with TRBJ2-1, with 7 nucleotides matching TRBD2. The CDR3 has 14 amino acids. CDR1 and CDR2 (germline): MDHEN, SYDVKM. The V and J ends lost 4 bases and 7 bases, in that order; junction bases with no gene match: 7. The CDR3 sequence: CASSSWAGVNEQFF. CDR3 sequence (DNA): TGTGCCAGCAGTTCGTGGGCGGGAGTTAATGAGCAGTTCTTC.

This chain uses TRBV11-2 with TRBJ1-2; 11 nucleotides line up with TRBD1. The trim removed 1 base at V and 7 bases at J, leaving 5 bases unmatched. Germline V gene lookup returns CDR1 SGHAT and CDR2 FQNNGV. This CDR3 contains 15 residues. The CDR3 spells CASSLAGQGAVGYTF. In DNA form, the CDR3 reads TGTGCCAGCAGCTTAGCCGGACAGGGGGCGGTTGGCTACACCTTC.

As to this clone: Relative to the germline gene, one junction end is altered; a read error may explain this. V and J are TRBV6-6 and TRBJ1-2, with 8 bases matching TRBD1. The germline gives CDR1 MNHNY, CDR2 SVGAGI (reference sequence). CDR3 length: 13 amino acids. In DNA form, the CDR3 reads TGTGCCAGCAGCAAAGGACAGGGCAGGAGGAGGGACTTC. It specifies CASSKGQGRRRDF.

This rearrangement joins TRBV4-3 to TRBJ2-3, with 11 bases fitting TRBD2. The V segment lost 2 bases and the J segment 8 bases; nucleotides outside the gene matches: 6. Germline CDR1 LGHNA, CDR2 YSLEER. The CDR3 extends over 15 amino acids. The CDR3 spells CASSQRLAGYGTQYF. The CDR3, as DNA: TGCGCCAGCAGCCAAAGACTAGCGGGGTACGGTACGCAGTATTTT.

This clone was observed a handful of times. This chain uses TRBV25-1 with TRBJ1-3; 7 positions match TRBD1. The V gene's germline CDR1 is MGHDK and CDR2 SYGVNS. The CDR3 is 17 residues long. J gave up 0 bases and V 0 bases, and 5 bases lay outside the gene matches. The CDR3 DNA reads as TGTGCCAGCAGTGAATACAACAGGGGCACCTCTGGAAACACCATATATTTT. This encodes CASSEYNRGTSGNTIYF.

The rearrangement joins TRBV5-1 to TRBJ1-5; 11 bases are a match to TRBD1. V dropped 4 bases and J dropped 6; count of bases not matched to a gene: 3. Per the germline V gene, CDR1 is SGHRS and CDR2 is YFSETQ. This CDR3 comprises 14 residues. The chain's CDR3 is CASSTGTGGQPQHF. CDR3 nucleotide sequence: TGCGCCAGCAGCACCGGGACAGGGGGTCAGCCCCAGCATTTT.

This clone was counted once. CDR3 coding DNA: TGTGCCAGCAGCTCAACGGGGTACGGAAACACCATATATTTT. Its translation: CASSSTGYGNTIYF. The chain employs TRBV7-2 and TRBJ1-3, with D hard to call. Trimming took 4 bases from V and 4 from J, leaving 11 bases between them. Per the germline V gene, CDR1 is SGHTA and CDR2 is FQGNSA. CDR3 length: 14 residues. Based on the CDR3 plus reference TRBV7-2 and TRBJ1-3, the full variable domain is GAGVSQSPSNKVTEKGKDVELRCDPISGHTALYWYRQSLGQGLEFLIYFQGNSAPDKSGLPSDRFSAERTGGSVSTLTIQRTQQEDSAVYLCASSSTGYGNTIYFGEGSWLTVV.

The chain combines TRBV3-1 (or the pseudogene TRBV3-2) with TRBJ1-2; perhaps TRBD1 as D (5 bases). The ends were cut back, 8 bases at V and 4 bases at J, with 17 bases in the middle. The CDR3 is 14 amino acids. In germline, CDR1 is LGHDT, CDR2 YNNKEL (reference sequence). For the CDR3, the DNA is TGTGCCAGCCGGGGGGATAGCCAGGGCTATGGCTACACCTTC. This translates into CASRGDSQGYGYTF.

J is TRBJ1-2 and V is TRBV6-2 or TRBV6-3, with 7 bases identical to TRBD1. There are 14 residues in the CDR3. V shed 1 base and J 9 bases; nucleotides not matched to a gene: 8. CDR1 is MNHEY and CDR2 is SVGEGT in the germline V gene. CDR3 DNA: TGTGCCAGCAGTTACTGGGACAGCGGCTTGAGCTACACCTTC. This codes for CASSYWDSGLSYTF.

This chain uses TRBV5-1 with TRBJ1-1, with 7 bases lining up with TRBD1. The germline gives CDR1 SGHRS, CDR2 YFSETQ. This CDR3 comprises 14 residues. After removal of 4 bases from V and 0 bases from J, the junction contained 3 bases not matched to a gene. The CDR3, as DNA: TGCGCCAGCAGCGTAGGGGGCATGAACACTGAAGCTTTCTTT. Its translation: CASSVGGMNTEAFF.

V is TRBV6-6 and J is TRBJ1-4, with a possible D match to TRBD1 (5 bases). This CDR3 region has 13 residues. V was clipped by 4 bases and J by 4 bases, with 7 bases between them. Germline V gene sequence: CDR1 MNHNY, CDR2 SVGAGI (reference sequence). The CDR3 region is CASSSRVNEKLFF. Here the CDR3 DNA reads TGTGCCAGCAGTTCCAGGGTTAATGAAAAACTGTTTTTT.

CDR3 DNA: TGTGCCAGCAGTTTATCGGGGGACGCGAAAAACATTCAGTACTTC. Its translation is CASSLSGDAKNIQYF. V usage is TRBV28 and J usage is TRBJ2-4; possible D gene TRBD2, 6 bases. This CDR3 is built from 15 residues. Trimming removed 1 base from V and 4 bases from J, with 11 bases in between. Per the germline V gene, CDR1 is MDHEN and CDR2 is SYDVKM.

This clone was counted once. This chain connects TRBV11-2 to TRBJ2-2; D perhaps matches TRBD1 (5 bases). The CDR3 runs to 15 residues. V gave up 1 base and J gave up 3 bases, with 9 bases separating them. Looked up from germline, CDR1 is SGHAT and CDR2 is FQNNGV. The CDR3 DNA sequence: TGTGCCAGCAGCTTAGCCAGGGATGACACCGGGGAGCTGTTTTTT. This translates into CASSLARDDTGELFF.

This chain uses TRBV6-1 with TRBJ2-5; the D gene is possibly TRBD2 (6 bases). V was pared by 3 bases and J by 7 bases, with 18 bases between. This CDR3 spans 15 amino acids. Per the germline V gene, CDR1 is MNHNS and CDR2 is SASEGT. The DNA of the CDR3 is TGTGCCAGCAGTGACCGGACGGGGGTGGGCTGGACCCAGTACTTC. It translates to CASSDRTGVGWTQYF.

This clone has just one count. The chain is built from TRBV5-1 and TRBJ2-2, with TRBD2 as a possible D gene (5 bases). Trimming stripped 4 bases from V and 1 base from J, with 8 bases between. The CDR3 loop spans 14 amino acids. Germline CDR1 reads SGHRS; CDR2 reads YFSETQ. CDR3: CASSREQNTGELFF. The DNA of the CDR3 is TGCGCCAGCAGCCGGGAACAGAACACCGGGGAGCTGTTTTTT.

V is TRBV5-1 and J is TRBJ1-6; possible D gene TRBD1, 6 bases. From germline, CDR1 is SGHRS and CDR2 YFSETQ. Trimming removed 3 bases at V and 6 bases at J, with 10 bases between. CDR3 length equals 14 residues. The CDR3 region has the DNA TGCGCCAGCAGCTCCCGGACAGCTAATTCACCCCTCCACTTT. As protein: CASSSRTANSPLHF. The full variable domain, rest sourced from reference TRBV5-1 and TRBJ1-6, is KAGVTQTPRYLIKTRGQQVTLSCSPISGHRSVSWYQQTPGQGLQFLFEYFSETQRNKGNFPGRFSGRQFSNSRSEMNVSTLELGDSALYLCASSSRTANSPLHFGNGTRLTVT.

V is TRBV7-3 and J is TRBJ2-1; D unresolved. The CDR3 length is 12 residues. Germline V lookup: CDR1 SGHTA, CDR2 FQGTGA. V lost 5 bases to trimming and J lost 10 bases, with 12 bases between them. The CDR3, as DNA: TGTGCCAGCAGCGGTGCCTTTGGCGAGCAGTTCTTC. Protein: CASSGAFGEQFF.

The chain combines TRBV5-6 with TRBJ1-1; 10 positions match TRBD1. J gave up 4 bases and V 4 bases, and 10 bases lay outside the gene matches. The V gene's germline CDR1 is SGHDT and CDR2 YYEEEE. The CDR3 sequence is 16 residues long. CDR3 region: CASSLLTGGWVTEAFF. The CDR3 DNA reads as TGTGCCAGCAGCCTCCTGACAGGGGGCTGGGTCACTGAAGCTTTCTTT.

The chain uses TRBV7-2 and TRBJ1-6; no clear D gene. The CDR3 is 14 amino acids. The germline V and J ends were trimmed by 6 bases and 9 bases, with 15 bases remaining between them. CDR1 SGHTA and CDR2 FQGNSA come from the germline V gene. The DNA of the CDR3 is TGTGCCAGCAGACAAGACATAATAGTTTCACCCCTCCACTTT. Protein sequence: CASRQDIIVSPLHF.

This clone was seen a handful of times. The V and J genes are TRBV5-5 and TRBJ2-5; the match to TRBD2 covers 15 bases. This CDR3 contains 17 residues. Trimming cost V 0 bases and J 4 bases; bases outside gene matches: 4. Germline V gene sequence: CDR1 SGHKS, CDR2 YYEKEE (reference sequence). The CDR3 bases are TGTGCCAGCAGCTTGGAAGGACTAGCGGGGGGGCCAGAGACCCAGTACTTC. It encodes CASSLEGLAGGPETQYF.

J is TRBJ2-2 and V is TRBV19; D is undetermined. There are 15 residues in the CDR3. Germline V gene sequence: CDR1 LNHDA, CDR2 SQIVND (reference sequence). V lost 9 bases to trimming and J lost 1 base, with 15 bases between them. The DNA of the CDR3 is TGTGCCAGCTCCCACCGACTTATGAACACCGGGGAGCTGTTTTTT. Translated, it gives CASSHRLMNTGELFF.

V usage is TRBV5-1 and J usage is TRBJ2-1, with D possibly being TRBD2 (6 bases). Germline-derived CDR1 and CDR2 are SGHRS and YFSETQ. V shed 7 bases and J shed 6 bases, with 20 bases lying between them. The CDR3 length is 15 residues. The DNA of the CDR3 is TGCGCCAGCGGGAAAGGGGCCGGGGGAGGCAATGAGCAGTTCTTC. This codes for CASGKGAGGGNEQFF. Using reference TRBV5-1 and TRBJ2-1 for the parts outside the CDR3, the full variable domain is KAGVTQTPRYLIKTRGQQVTLSCSPISGHRSVSWYQQTPGQGLQFLFEYFSETQRNKGNFPGRFSGRQFSNSRSEMNVSTLELGDSALYLCASGKGAGGGNEQFFGPGTRLTVL.

The CDR3 loop is CASSLAGTSGLQETQYF. The DNA for the CDR3 is TGCGCCAGCAGCTTGGCCGGGACTAGCGGACTTCAAGAGACCCAGTACTTC. The V and J genes are TRBV5-1 and TRBJ2-5; 11 positions match TRBD2. V trimming: 0 bases; J trimming: 2 bases; junction bases outside the gene matches: 6. The CDR3 has 17 residues. Germline loops: CDR1 SGHRS, CDR2 YFSETQ.

The chain recombines TRBV6-5 with TRBJ2-1; 7 bases match TRBD1. Germline V CDR1 and CDR2: MNHEY, SVGAGI. V lost 8 bases and J lost 2; bases outside the gene matches: 3. The CDR3 has 13 residues. DNA for the CDR3: TGTGCCAGCCAGGGGGTCCCCTACAATGAGCAGTTCTTC. Its translation: CASQGVPYNEQFF.

Concerning this clone: Other DNA sequences in this sample translate to the same CDR3. The chain combines TRBV6-5 with TRBJ1-6; weak D call: TRBD1 (6 bases). V lost 5 bases to trimming and J lost 5 bases, with 7 bases between them. Germline V gives CDR1 MNHEY, CDR2 SVGAGI. The CDR3 extends over 13 amino acids. CDR3 sequence (DNA): TGTGCCAGCAGTAGACAGGATAATTCACCCCTCCACTTT. Translated: CASSRQDNSPLHF.

The rearrangement joins TRBV6-5 to TRBJ1-2; D possibly corresponds to TRBD1 (5 bases). The CDR3 is 13 residues long. The germline gives CDR1 MNHEY, CDR2 SVGAGI. V was cut by 6 bases and J by 7 bases, with 15 bases left in between. This CDR3 reads CASRISGGSGYTF. The CDR3 DNA is TGTGCCAGCAGAATATCCGGGGGAAGTGGCTACACCTTC.

The chain is built from TRBV19 and TRBJ1-5; D perhaps matches TRBD1 (5 bases). Germline V CDR1 and CDR2: LNHDA, SQIVND (reference sequence). The V end lost 5 bases, the J end lost 6 bases, and 14 bases lay between the germline ends. The CDR3 sequence is 14 residues long. In DNA, the CDR3 is TGTGCCAGTAGTTCGACGGGACTCCTTCAGCCCCAGCATTTT. This translates into CASSSTGLLQPQHF. The full variable domain, with the rest looked up from reference TRBV19 and TRBJ1-5, is DGGITQSPKYLFRKEGQNVTLSCEQNLNHDAMYWYRQDPGQGLRLIYYSQIVNDFQKGDIAEGYSVSREKKESFPLTVTSAQKNPTAFYLCASSSTGLLQPQHFGDGTRLSIL.

The chain carries TRBV9 and TRBJ2-4; possibly TRBD2 for D (6 bases). The CDR3 loop spans 15 amino acids. CDR1 SGDLS and CDR2 YYNGEE come from the germline V gene. The V and J ends lost 0 bases and 0 bases respectively, with 7 bases between them. CDR3 bases: TGTGCCAGCAGCGTAGGCGGGACAGCCAAAAACATTCAGTACTTC. The encoded protein is CASSVGGTAKNIQYF.

V gene TRBV5-5 combines with J gene TRBJ1-3; 7 bases line up with TRBD1. CDR3 length: 16 amino acids. In germline, CDR1 is SGHKS, CDR2 YYEKEE (reference sequence). With 1 base clipped from V and 3 bases from J, the junction kept 7 bases outside the gene matches. The CDR3 DNA follows: TGTGCCAGCAGCTTGCGAACCCAGGGGGGTGGAAACACCATATATTTT. It translates to CASSLRTQGGGNTIYF.